This TCR beta chain was observed in a study of blood T cell repertoires in COVID-19. About the research overall: Nucleic acid was either cDNA or gDNA, and it came from T cells, B-cell-depleted T cells, or PBMCs.

Methods used by the authors: Amplified reference gene primers provided the basis for estimating nucleated cell counts. Method: immunoSEQ multiplex PCR; TCRdb's copy keeps in-frame clones and lacks some. V and J calls and clone size come straight from that table; D and trimming were deduced from the DNA. The table lists around 170,000 clones, about 83% of them singletons. The CDR3 is 13 amino acids. Germline V lookup: CDR1 MNHEY, CDR2 SVGAGI. The V and J ends lost 7 bases and 3 bases respectively, with 13 bases between them. The sample was peripheral blood. The TCR was taken from a woman older than 75 with acute or convalescent COVID-19. The V call is TRBV6-5, the J call TRBJ2-7; D is unresolved. The CDR3 sequence is CASTRQYLYEQYF. DNA of the CDR3: TGTGCCAGCACGCGGCAGTATCTCTACGAGCAGTACTTC.